The clone carrying this T cell receptor beta chain was seen a few times. The antigen is not known. Extracted from the samples, RNA was reverse transcribed into cDNA to serve as the sequencing template. Profiling relied on immunoSEQ multiplex PCR, and the TCRdb table lists in-frame clones only, not all of them. Seen here are roughly 150,000 clones, about three fifths observed once, and the top ten hold 4.5% to 5%. These data belong to a study of CD8+ T cells in alopecia areata. Findings of the study overall: Against the mouse data, patients shared TCRs less clearly, possibly for HLA reasons. Normal skin's resident alphabeta T cells are also sequenced in scalp samples.

The receptor was derived from a human donor in good health. The specimen sequenced was CD4+ T cells sorted from blood.

The CDR3 region has the DNA TGCAGCTCTCTCCGGGACGATAACTATGGCTACACCTTC. Its translation is CSSLRDDNYGYTF. This chain joins TRBV29-1 and TRBJ1-2, with TRBD1 as a possible D gene (5 bases). CDR1 and CDR2 (germline): SQVTM, ANQGSEA. V was shortened by 8 bases and J by 1 base, with 14 bases between the two germline ends. The CDR3 length is 13 residues. Together with reference TRBV29-1 and TRBJ1-2, the CDR3 gives the full variable domain: SAVISQKPSRDICQRGTSLTIQCQVDSQVTMMFWYRQQPGQSLTLIATANQGSEATYESGFVIDKFPISRPNLTFSTLTVSNMSPEDSSIYLCSSLRDDNYGYTFGSGTRLTVV.